The table lists the clone carrying this T cell receptor beta chain with a count of one. Its specificity is not known. This table comes from immunoSEQ multiplex PCR, and its TCRdb copy is limited to in-frame clones, with some not included. This table holds about 110,000 clones, about 85% found once. This sample was included in a study of T cell responses to AZD1222 COVID-19 vaccine. In the study overall: Recipients boosted at about 4 weeks or about 12 weeks are pooled. Regarding the study as a whole: Repertoire samples came only from after the peak T cell response. Recipients of AZD1222 seropositive at baseline numbered only 5 to 7. The donor group comprised mostly white British people and more females; the analysis possibly underestimated clonal diversity.

This CDR3 comprises 13 residues. Trimming shortened V by 4 bases and J by 6 bases, and 10 bases separated the two germline ends. The V gene's germline CDR1 is MNHEY and CDR2 SMNVEV (reference sequence). This chain joins TRBV27 and TRBJ1-5, with D perhaps matching TRBD1 (5 bases). Material: peripheral blood, obtained on day 0 of AZD1222 vaccination. The receptor was isolated from an adult in good health. The CDR3 DNA is TGTGCCAGCAGTTCAGGGTTAGGTCAGCCCCAGCATTTT. As protein: CASSSGLGQPQHF.